Each of the 25 T cell receptor beta chains below was sequenced from the same sample in a study of breast tumors, draining lymph nodes, adjacent tissues (dated by TCRdb to 2016 to 2018). To prepare the library, multiplex PCR was applied. Sequenced on an Illumina HiSeq 2000. In TCRdb, the public reads were trimmed at Q25 with fastp and aligned with MiXCR, with productive beta chains retained. Rows with one shared CDR3 protein collapse into an entry with the most common genes and DNA. The sample includes approximately 130,000 distinct CDR3 sequences, with about a fifth observed a single time. The leading ten clones occupy just over 2.5% of the sample. Lymph node samples came from the axillary draining lymph nodes of breast cancer patients. The specimen was axillary lymph node tissue. The receptor source for this set is a female donor with breast cancer. Some clones in this sample may be carry-over from other donors' samples.

This clonotype was observed at least ten times. This chain connects TRBV20-1 to TRBJ1-5; no reliable D call. Germline CDR1 and CDR2: DFQATT and SNEGSKA (reference sequence). The CDR3 runs to 12 residues. V was cut by 5 bases and J by 3 bases, with 8 bases left in between. As DNA, the CDR3 is TGCAGTGCTGAACTGATCAATCAGCCCCAGCATTTT. It encodes CSAELINQPQHF.

The genes are TRBV5-1 and TRBJ1-1; a possible D gene is TRBD1 (6 bases). The CDR3 has 15 amino acids. In germline, CDR1 is SGHRS, CDR2 YFSETQ. The V and J ends lost 0 bases and 1 base respectively, with 10 bases between them. The CDR3 loop is CASSLEGGANTEAFF. CDR3 bases: TGCGCCAGCAGCTTGGAGGGGGGGGCGAACACTGAAGCTTTCTTT.

A remark on this clonotype: The CDR3 ends on some other residue instead of the conserved phenylalanine or tryptophan, so this is likely a read error. V gene TRBV3-1 combines with J gene TRBJ1-6, with D perhaps TRBD1 (6 bases). CDR3 length: 15 amino acids. With 1 base removed from V and 7 bases from J, the gap between germline ends came to 11 bases. CDR1 and CDR2 (germline): LGHDT, YNNKEL (reference sequence). As DNA, the CDR3 is TGTGCCAGCAGCCAAGTGGGGGGCGCGAATTCACCCCTCCACCTT. This encodes CASSQVGGANSPLHL.

This clonotype was counted ten times or more. The chain combines TRBV2 with TRBJ1-5; D not certain. Looked up from germline, CDR1 is SNHLY and CDR2 is FYNNEI. This CDR3 is 12 amino acids long. V shed 3 bases and J shed 1 base, with 1 base lying between them. CDR3 in amino acids: CASSDSNQPQHF. In DNA form, the CDR3 reads TGTGCCAGCAGTGACAGCAATCAGCCCCAGCATTTT. Full variable domain (rest looked up from reference TRBV2 and TRBJ1-5): EPEVTQTPSHQVTQMGQEVILRCVPISNHLYFYWYRQILGQKVEFLVSFYNNEISEKSEIFDDQFSVERPDGSNFTLKIRSTKLEDSAMYFCASSDSNQPQHFGDGTRLSIL.

This clonotype occurred many times. This rearrangement joins TRBV6-5 to TRBJ2-7; either TRBD1 or TRBD2 may fit D (5 bases each). The V end lost 8 bases, the J end lost 2 bases, and 13 bases lay between the germline ends. Germline CDR1 MNHEY, CDR2 SVGAGI. The CDR3 sequence is 13 residues long. This CDR3 is CASRPGPAYEQYF. The CDR3 nucleotides are TGTGCCAGCCGCCCGGGACCCGCCTACGAGCAGTACTTC.

To note about this clonotype: A much more abundant neighbour one base away suggests this may be a read error. This sequence joins TRBV5-4 and TRBJ2-1; 9 positions agree with TRBD1. With V trimmed by 4 bases and J by 0 bases, 14 bases remained unmatched. Germline V CDR1 and CDR2: SGHNT, YYREEE (reference sequence). The CDR3 sequence is 19 residues long. Here the CDR3 reads CASSRGQGRRDYSYNEQFF. CDR3 nucleotides: TGTGCCAGCAGCAGGGGACAGGGACGCCGGGACTACTCCTACAATGAGCAGTTCTTC.

In this sample, this clonotype turned up many times. DNA of the CDR3: TGTGCCAGCAGTTACTTAACCGGACTAGCGGGCACCGGGGAGCTGTTTTTT. Translating gives CASSYLTGLAGTGELFF. The rearrangement joins TRBV6-2 or TRBV6-3 to TRBJ2-2, with 11 bases aligning to TRBD2. Per the germline V gene, CDR1 is MNHEY and CDR2 is SVGEGT. J lost 4 bases, V lost 1 base, and 5 bases had no gene match. The CDR3 runs to 17 residues.

This clonotype has at least ten counts. V and J are TRBV7-6 and TRBJ2-1, with D perhaps assigned TRBD1 or TRBD2 (5 bases each). V dropped 4 bases and J dropped 0 bases, with 10 bases sitting between them. Germline CDR1 and CDR2: SGHVS and FNYEAQ. This CDR3 has 15 residues. The CDR3 DNA is TGTGCCAGCAGCTCGGGGCCCAGCTCCTACAATGAGCAGTTCTTC. Amino acids: CASSSGPSSYNEQFF.

Concerning this clonotype itself: This clone may be a read error of a much larger clone one base away. The chain combines TRBV5-6 with TRBJ2-1; 14 nucleotides line up with TRBD2. This CDR3 spans 18 amino acids. The germline gives CDR1 SGHDT, CDR2 YYEEEE. V was pared by 7 bases and J by 5 bases, with 14 bases of the junction left unmatched. The CDR3 DNA reads TGTGCCAGCGGAGGAATGGCCGGGACTAGCGGGGGAAACAATGAGCAGTTCTTC. Residues: CASGGMAGTSGGNNEQFF. The full variable domain, in which reference TRBV5-6 and TRBJ2-1 provide the parts outside the CDR3, is DAGVTQSPTHLIKTRGQQVTLRCSPKSGHDTVSWYQQALGQGPQFIFQYYEEEERQRGNFPDRFSGHQFPNYSSELNVNALLLGDSALYLCASGGMAGTSGGNNEQFFGPGTRLTVL.

This clonotype was observed at least ten times. The rearrangement joins TRBV24-1 to TRBJ1-2, with a weak D call TRBD1 (5 bases). V was cut by 2 bases and J by 2 bases, with 11 bases left in between. The CDR3 loop spans 15 amino acids. CDR1 is KGHDR and CDR2 is SFDVKD in the germline V gene. The CDR3 loop is CATSDSRTGNYGYTF. CDR3 DNA sequence: TGTGCCACCAGTGATTCCCGTACAGGCAACTATGGCTACACCTTC.

This clonotype was seen at least ten times. CDR3 DNA: TGTGCCAGCAGTTTGGGGGTGGTCCAGGGGGAGACCCAGTACTTC. This sequence encodes CASSLGVVQGETQYF. J is TRBJ2-5 and V is TRBV28; D may be TRBD1 (6 bases). The CDR3 is 15 residues long. Between the trimmed V and J ends, which lost 3 bases and 5 bases, there was a span of 16 bases. CDR1 is MDHEN, CDR2 SYDVKM, per germline.

On this clonotype: With a much larger clone just one base away, this may be a read error. This chain joins TRBV2 and TRBJ2-2, with D perhaps TRBD1 (5 bases). This CDR3 spans 14 amino acids. CDR1 is SNHLY and CDR2 is FYNNEI in the germline V gene. The CDR3 sequence: CAGSDSGIAGELFF. CDR3 bases: TGTGCCGGCAGTGATTCAGGGATTGCCGGGGAGCTGTTTTTT. The full variable domain, in which reference TRBV2 and TRBJ2-2 provide the parts outside the CDR3, is EPEVTQTPSHQVTQMGQEVILRCVPISNHLYFYWYRQILGQKVEFLVSFYNNEISEKSEIFDDQFSVERPDGSNFTLKIRSTKLEDSAMYFCAGSDSGIAGELFFGEGSRLTVL.

This clonotype was observed many times. V and J are TRBV30 and TRBJ2-3; 11 positions agree with TRBD2. The trim removed 3 bases at V and 4 bases at J, leaving 3 bases unmatched. CDR3 length equals 14 residues. In germline, CDR1 is GTSNPN, CDR2 SVGIG (reference sequence). The CDR3 DNA reads as TGTGCCTGGAGACGACTAGCGGGACCAGATACGCAGTATTTT. Amino acids: CAWRRLAGPDTQYF.

Details on this clonotype: A clone one base away is much larger, so this may be a read error. The chain has TRBV3-1 and TRBJ2-1; D gene unclear. The CDR3 consists of 12 residues. Germline CDR1 reads LGHDT; CDR2 reads YNNKEL (reference sequence). The CDR3 region has the DNA TGTGCCGGCAGCCAACACAGCTATGAGCAGTTCTTC. This translates into CAGSQHSYEQFF.

This clonotype was counted many times. This chain links TRBV24-1 with TRBJ2-2, with a weak D call TRBD2 (5 bases). Germline V CDR1 and CDR2: KGHDR, SFDVKD. V was trimmed by 2 bases and J by 3 bases, leaving 15 bases between them. The CDR3 spans 17 residues. The CDR3 DNA reads TGTGCCACCAGTGATTCCCTCAGCGGAGTTTACACCGGGGAGCTGTTTTTT. As protein: CATSDSLSGVYTGELFF.

The CDR3 is CASSYSRYPGGTTGFRGQYF. Here the CDR3 DNA reads TGTGCCAGCAGTTACTCGAGGTATCCGGGAGGGACTACCGGTTTCCGGGGGCAGTACTTC. This chain uses TRBV6-2 or TRBV6-3 with TRBJ2-7; 8 positions agree with TRBD2. The CDR3 totals 20 residues. CDR1 MNHEY and CDR2 SVGEGT come from the germline V gene. Losses at the gene ends were 0 bases for V and 9 bases for J; bases not matched to a gene: 25.

Worth noting for this clonotype: A read error is possible here, since a much larger clone lies one base away. The gene calls are TRBV2 and TRBJ1-5; no reliable D call. CDR1 SNHLY and CDR2 FYNNEI come from the germline V gene. With 1 base removed from V and 7 bases from J, the gap between germline ends came to 8 bases. This CDR3 has 13 amino acids. For the CDR3, the DNA is TGTGCCAGCAGTGAAGTCCGTGTCCAGCCCCAGCATTTT. Translating it yields CASSEVRVQPQHF. Full variable domain (remainder filled in from reference TRBV2 and TRBJ1-5): EPEVTQTPSHQVTQMGQEVILRCVPISNHLYFYWYRQILGQKVEFLVSFYNNEISEKSEIFDDQFSVERPDGSNFTLKIRSTKLEDSAMYFCASSEVRVQPQHFGDGTRLSIL.

This clonotype was found many times. The chain joins TRBV2 to TRBJ2-5, with 7 positions matching TRBD1. Germline values: CDR1 SNHLY, CDR2 FYNNEI. This CDR3 has 15 amino acids. Unmatched junction bases numbered 6, after V lost 0 bases and J lost 5 bases. Here the CDR3 reads CASSEAWARGETQYF. DNA for the CDR3: TGTGCCAGCAGTGAAGCGTGGGCCAGGGGGGAGACCCAGTACTTC.

The rearrangement links TRBV6-2 or TRBV6-3 to TRBJ2-1; the D is unclear. V was pared by 2 bases and J by 6 bases, with 5 bases between. The CDR3 length is 12 residues. Germline V gene sequence: CDR1 MNHEY, CDR2 SVGEGT. The CDR3 spells CASSYESNEQFF. CDR3 DNA sequence: TGTGCCAGCAGTTACGAGTCCAATGAGCAGTTCTTC.

This clonotype was recorded many times. The chain employs TRBV10-3 and TRBJ2-1; TRBD2 matches 13 bases. Germline V gene data show CDR1 as ENHRY and CDR2 as SYGVKD. J lost 4 bases, V lost 6 bases, and 9 bases had no gene match. The CDR3 is 17 residues long. In nucleotides, the CDR3 is TGTGCCATCAGGGAGGGGACTAGCGGGAATTATTACAATGAGCAGTTCTTC. Protein sequence: CAIREGTSGNYYNEQFF.

This clonotype was observed many times. The chain couples TRBV30 to TRBJ1-5; D is unclear. The CDR3 contains 12 residues. Germline lookup yields CDR1 GTSNPN and CDR2 SVGIG (reference sequence). V was trimmed by 6 bases and J by 0 bases, leaving 6 bases between them. In nucleotides, the CDR3 is TGTGCCTGCGCTTATAGCAATCAGCCCCAGCATTTT. Translation: CACAYSNQPQHF. Variable domain in full (rest from reference TRBV30 and TRBJ1-5): SQTIHQWPATLVQPVGSPLSLECTVEGTSNPNLYWYRQAAGRGLQLLFYSVGIGQISSEVPQNLSASRPQDRQFILSSKKLLLSDSGFYLCACAYSNQPQHFGDGTRLSIL.

This clonotype was counted ten times or more. The J gene is TRBJ2-3, the V gene TRBV12-3 or TRBV12-4; no clear D gene. Trimming took off 5 bases at V and 0 bases at J, with 18 bases between the two ends. This CDR3 spans 17 amino acids. Here the CDR3 DNA reads TGTGCCAGCAGTCCGTCGGGTAGGGCGAGGAGCACAGATACGCAGTATTTT. Translating it yields CASSPSGRARSTDTQYF.

This clonotype was detected many times. The chain uses TRBV15 and TRBJ1-6, with D tentatively TRBD1 (5 bases). The V and J ends lost 6 bases and 9 bases respectively, with 21 bases between them. This CDR3 is 16 amino acids long. Germline V gene data show CDR1 as LNHNV and CDR2 as YYDKDF (reference sequence). The CDR3 bases are TGTGCCACCAGAGGTGGCGGGGAGACGAGGGGTTCACCCCTCCACTTT. This translates into CATRGGGETRGSPLHF.

The chain uses TRBV19 and TRBJ1-2; TRBD1 matches at 7 bases. V trimming: 5 bases; J trimming: 2 bases; junction bases outside the gene matches: 8. CDR3 size: 15 residues. Germline assignment: CDR1 LNHDA and CDR2 SQIVND (reference sequence). The CDR3 DNA sequence: TGTGCCAGTAGTGCCCCCGCACAGGGGAACTATGGCTACACCTTC. It encodes CASSAPAQGNYGYTF.

This clonotype showed up many times. The CDR3 is CAWAGGSEQFF. The CDR3 nucleotides read TGTGCCTGGGCAGGTGGGAGTGAGCAGTTCTTC. The chain has TRBV30 and TRBJ2-1; tentative D call: TRBD2 (5 bases). The CDR3 spans 11 residues. Trimming took off 5 bases at V and 9 bases at J, with 11 bases between the two ends. Germline values: CDR1 GTSNPN, CDR2 SVGIG (reference sequence).